The clone carrying this TCR beta chain has ten or more counts. Its antigen is currently unknown. Time point here: newly diagnosed GD, antithyroid drugs for less than 3 months. From PBMCs, RNA was extracted and then used to make the TCR library. Patients came through an endocrinology department, and that department was in Xi'an, China. In germline, CDR1 is SGHRS, CDR2 YFSETQ. The CDR3 runs 15 residues. Trimming shortened V by 3 bases and J by 9 bases, and 22 bases separated the two germline ends. This record belongs to a study of regulatory T cells in long-lasting Graves disease. Overall study: For a period under 3 months, newly diagnosed Graves' patients had taken antithyroid drugs. Points from the study as a whole: TRBV28, TRBJ1-2 and TRBJ2-5 were segments that persistent disease favored.

Construction of the TCR beta libraries employed iRepertoire HTBI primers in conjunction with Arm-PCR of CDR3 regions. TCRdb reprocessed the multiplex PCR reads via MiXCR and lists one record per CDR3 protein. Among roughly 500,000 distinct CDR3 sequences listed, 13% were seen once. This sample was also put to use in a study of T cells in Graves' hyperthyroidism and ophthalmopathy. Per that study: Ophthalmopathy, which appeared later, was predicted by the model a median about 6 months before onset.

The gene calls are TRBV5-1 and TRBJ2-7; weak D call: TRBD2 (6 bases). The sequencing used peripheral blood mononuclear cells (PBMCs), collected at new diagnosis, from a patient treated with antithyroid drugs. The receptor's source is a man younger than 45 with Graves disease. CDR3 in DNA: TGCGCCAGCAGCTCGGGGCGGACGCGGGGTTTCGGGCAGTACTTC. Translated: CASSSGRTRGFGQYF.